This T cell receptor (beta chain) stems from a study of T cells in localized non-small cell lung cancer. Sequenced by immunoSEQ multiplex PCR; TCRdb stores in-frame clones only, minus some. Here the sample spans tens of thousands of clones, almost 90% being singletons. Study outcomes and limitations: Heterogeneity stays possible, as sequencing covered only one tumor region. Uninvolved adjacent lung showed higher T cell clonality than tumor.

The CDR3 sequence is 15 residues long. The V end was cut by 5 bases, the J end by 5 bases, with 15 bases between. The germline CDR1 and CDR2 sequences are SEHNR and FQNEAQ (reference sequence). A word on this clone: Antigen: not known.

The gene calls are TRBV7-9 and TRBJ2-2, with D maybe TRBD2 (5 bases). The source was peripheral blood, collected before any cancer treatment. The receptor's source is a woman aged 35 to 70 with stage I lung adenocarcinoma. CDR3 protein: CASSRGFVRTGELFF. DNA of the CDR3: TGTGCCAGCAGCAGAGGGTTCGTGAGGACCGGGGAGCTGTTTTTT.